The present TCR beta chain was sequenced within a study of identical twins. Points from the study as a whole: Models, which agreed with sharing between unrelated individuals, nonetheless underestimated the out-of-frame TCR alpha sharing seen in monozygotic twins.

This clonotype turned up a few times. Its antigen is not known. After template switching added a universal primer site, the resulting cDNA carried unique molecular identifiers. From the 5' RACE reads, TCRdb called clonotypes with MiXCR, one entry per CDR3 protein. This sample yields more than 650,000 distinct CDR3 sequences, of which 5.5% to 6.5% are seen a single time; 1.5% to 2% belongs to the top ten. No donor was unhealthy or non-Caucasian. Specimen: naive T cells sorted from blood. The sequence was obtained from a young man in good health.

Here the CDR3 DNA reads TGCAGCCAACAGGGGGGTTGGGGGAATGAGCAGTTCTTC. Translation: CSQQGGWGNEQFF. The J gene is TRBJ2-1, the V gene TRBV29-1; 8 bases are shared with TRBD1. The ends lost 8 bases at V and 7 bases at J; junction bases unmatched: 10. CDR3 length: 13 residues. The germline gives CDR1 SQVTM, CDR2 ANQGSEA.